The present T cell receptor beta chain was sequenced within a study of metastatic and nonmetastatic thyroid tumors. Overall study context: Repertoires from blood and tumor or nodule tissue of malignant and benign thyroid patients were compared. Whole-study findings and limits: Significantly higher TCR beta diversity was reportedly seen in malignant thyroid tumors than benign nodules, in blood and tumor.

Per the original data handling: CDR3 was compared across clinicopathological groups, and the resulting differences were used to build a distant-metastasis classifier for papillary thyroid cancer. TCRdb recomputed clones from the PCR reads via MiXCR. TCRdb, not the authors, supplied the V and J calls. The table includes about 20,000 clones, about 24% detected once. CDR1 LGHDT and CDR2 YNNKEL come from the germline V gene (reference sequence). CDR3 length equals 16 residues. V trimming: 1 base; J trimming: 5 bases; junction bases outside the gene matches: 10. There were no patients who had received any treatment before thyroid surgery. About this clone itself: Its antigen remains unknown.

The sequence was obtained from a female donor with papillary thyroid cancer or a benign thyroid nodule (not recorded which). Some clones in this sample may be carry-over from other donors' samples. The chain is built from TRBV3-1 and TRBJ2-5, with 7 bases that match TRBD2. The sequenced sample consisted of tumor tissue. CDR3 bases: TGTGCCAGCAGCCAAGGAACTAGCGTGGGGTTTGAGACCCAGTACTTC. It codes for CASSQGTSVGFETQYF.